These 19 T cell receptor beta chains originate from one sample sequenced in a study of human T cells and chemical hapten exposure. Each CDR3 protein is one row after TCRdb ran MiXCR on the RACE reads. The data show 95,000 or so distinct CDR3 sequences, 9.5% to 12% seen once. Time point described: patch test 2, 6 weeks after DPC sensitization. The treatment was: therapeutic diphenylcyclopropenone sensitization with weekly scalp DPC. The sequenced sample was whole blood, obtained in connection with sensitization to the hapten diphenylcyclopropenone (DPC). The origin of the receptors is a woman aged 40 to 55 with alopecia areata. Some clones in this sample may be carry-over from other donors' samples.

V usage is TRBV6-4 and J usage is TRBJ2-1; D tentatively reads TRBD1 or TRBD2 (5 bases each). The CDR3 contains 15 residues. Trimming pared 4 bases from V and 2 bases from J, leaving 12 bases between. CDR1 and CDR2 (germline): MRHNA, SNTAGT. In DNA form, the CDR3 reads TGTGCCAGCAGTGGCGCACCGGGACCCTACAATGAGCAGTTCTTC. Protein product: CASSGAPGPYNEQFF.

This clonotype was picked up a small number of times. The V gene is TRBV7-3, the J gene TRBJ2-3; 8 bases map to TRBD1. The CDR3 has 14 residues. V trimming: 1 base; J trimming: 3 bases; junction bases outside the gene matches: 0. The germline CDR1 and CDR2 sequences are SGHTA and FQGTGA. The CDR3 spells CASSLNRGTDTQYF. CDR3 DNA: TGTGCCAGCAGCTTAAACAGGGGGACAGATACGCAGTATTTT.

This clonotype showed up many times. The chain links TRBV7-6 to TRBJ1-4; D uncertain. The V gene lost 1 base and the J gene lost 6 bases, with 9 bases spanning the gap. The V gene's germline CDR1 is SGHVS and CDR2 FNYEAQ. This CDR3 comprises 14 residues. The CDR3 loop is CASSLDSRYEKLFF. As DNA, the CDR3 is TGTGCCAGCAGCTTAGATTCTCGATATGAAAAACTGTTTTTT.

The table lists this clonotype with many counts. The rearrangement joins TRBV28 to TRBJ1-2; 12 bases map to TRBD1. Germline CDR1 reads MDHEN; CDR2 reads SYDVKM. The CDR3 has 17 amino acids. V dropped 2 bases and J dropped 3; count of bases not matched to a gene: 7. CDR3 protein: CASSLRPGTGGDYGYTF. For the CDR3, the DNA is TGTGCCAGCAGTTTAAGGCCCGGGACAGGGGGCGACTATGGCTACACCTTC.

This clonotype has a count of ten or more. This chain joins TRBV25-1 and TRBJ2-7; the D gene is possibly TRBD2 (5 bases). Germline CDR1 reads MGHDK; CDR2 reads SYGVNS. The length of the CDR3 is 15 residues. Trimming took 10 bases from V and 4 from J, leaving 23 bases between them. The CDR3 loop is CAIKTKDWKGYEQYF. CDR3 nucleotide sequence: TGTGCCATCAAAACCAAGGACTGGAAAGGTTACGAGCAGTACTTC.

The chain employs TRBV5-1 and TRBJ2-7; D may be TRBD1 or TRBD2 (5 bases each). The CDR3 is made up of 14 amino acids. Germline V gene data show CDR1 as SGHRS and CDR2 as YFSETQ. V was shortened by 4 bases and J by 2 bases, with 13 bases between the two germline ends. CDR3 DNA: TGCGCCAGCAGCACCGGGACGCAGGCCTACGAGCAGTACTTC. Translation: CASSTGTQAYEQYF.

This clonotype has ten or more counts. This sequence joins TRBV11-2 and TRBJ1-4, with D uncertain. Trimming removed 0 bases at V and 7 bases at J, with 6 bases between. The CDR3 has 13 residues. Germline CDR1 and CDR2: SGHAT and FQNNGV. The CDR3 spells CASSLDAFEKLFF. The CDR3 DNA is TGTGCCAGCAGCTTAGACGCATTTGAAAAACTGTTTTTT. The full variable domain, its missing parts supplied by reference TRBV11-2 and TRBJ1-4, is EAGVAQSPRYKIIEKRQSVAFWCNPISGHATLYWYQQILGQGPKLLIQFQNNGVVDDSQLPKDRFSAERLKGVDSTLKIQPAKLEDSAVYLCASSLDAFEKLFFGSGTQLSVL.

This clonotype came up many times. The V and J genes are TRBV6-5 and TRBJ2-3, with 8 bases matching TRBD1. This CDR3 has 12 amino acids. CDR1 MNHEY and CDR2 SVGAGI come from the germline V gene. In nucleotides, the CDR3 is TGTGCGACAGGGGCTAGCACAGATACGCAGTATTTT. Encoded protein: CATGASTDTQYF.

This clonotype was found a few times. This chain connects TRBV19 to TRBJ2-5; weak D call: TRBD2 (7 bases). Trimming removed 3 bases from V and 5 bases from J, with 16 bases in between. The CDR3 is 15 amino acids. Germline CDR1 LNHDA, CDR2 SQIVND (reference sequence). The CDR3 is CASSISGGRKETQYF. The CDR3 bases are TGTGCCAGTAGTATCTCCGGGGGGCGGAAGGAGACCCAGTACTTC.

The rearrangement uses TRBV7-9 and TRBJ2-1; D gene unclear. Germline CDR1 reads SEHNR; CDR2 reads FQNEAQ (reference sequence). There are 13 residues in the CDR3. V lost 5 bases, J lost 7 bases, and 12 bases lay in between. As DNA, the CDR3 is TGTGCCAGCAGCCCTCAAGGAGCGAATGAGCAGTTCTTC. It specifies CASSPQGANEQFF.

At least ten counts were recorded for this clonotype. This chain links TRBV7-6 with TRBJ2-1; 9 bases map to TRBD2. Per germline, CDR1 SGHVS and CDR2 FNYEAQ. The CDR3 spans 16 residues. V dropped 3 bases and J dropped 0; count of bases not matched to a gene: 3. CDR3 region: CASSFDSGSSYNEQFF. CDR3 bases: TGTGCCAGCAGCTTCGATAGCGGGAGCTCCTACAATGAGCAGTTCTTC. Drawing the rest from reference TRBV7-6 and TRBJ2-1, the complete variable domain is GAGVSQSPRYKVTKRGQDVALRCDPISGHVSLYWYRQALGQGPEFLTYFNYEAQQDKSGLPNDRFSAERPEGSISTLTIQRTEQRDSAMYRCASSFDSGSSYNEQFFGPGTRLTVL.

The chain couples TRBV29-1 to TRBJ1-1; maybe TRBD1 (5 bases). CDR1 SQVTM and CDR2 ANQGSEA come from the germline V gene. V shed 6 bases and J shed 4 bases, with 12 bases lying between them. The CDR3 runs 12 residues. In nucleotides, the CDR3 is TGCAGCGTGTGGGGGGTGGGCACTGAAGCTTTCTTT. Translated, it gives CSVWGVGTEAFF.

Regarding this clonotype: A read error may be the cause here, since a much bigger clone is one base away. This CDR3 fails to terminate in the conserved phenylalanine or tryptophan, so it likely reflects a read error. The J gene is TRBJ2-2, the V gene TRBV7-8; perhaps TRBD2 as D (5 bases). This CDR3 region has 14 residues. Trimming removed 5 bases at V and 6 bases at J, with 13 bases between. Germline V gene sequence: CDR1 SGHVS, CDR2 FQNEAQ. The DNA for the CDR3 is TGTGCCAGCAGCCAAAATAGCGTCCCCGGGGAGCTGTTTCTT. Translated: CASSQNSVPGELFL.

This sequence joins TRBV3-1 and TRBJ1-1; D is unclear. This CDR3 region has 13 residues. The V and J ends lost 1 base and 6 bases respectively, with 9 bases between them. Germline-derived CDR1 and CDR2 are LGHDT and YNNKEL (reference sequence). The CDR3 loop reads CASSQGSGAEAFF. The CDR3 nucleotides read TGTGCCAGCAGCCAAGGAAGCGGGGCTGAAGCTTTCTTT.

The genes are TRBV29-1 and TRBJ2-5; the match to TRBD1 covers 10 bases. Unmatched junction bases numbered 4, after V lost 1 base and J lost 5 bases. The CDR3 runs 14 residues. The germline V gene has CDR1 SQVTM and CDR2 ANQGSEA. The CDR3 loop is CSVEVGTGAETQYF. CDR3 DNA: TGCAGCGTTGAAGTTGGGACAGGGGCCGAGACCCAGTACTTC.

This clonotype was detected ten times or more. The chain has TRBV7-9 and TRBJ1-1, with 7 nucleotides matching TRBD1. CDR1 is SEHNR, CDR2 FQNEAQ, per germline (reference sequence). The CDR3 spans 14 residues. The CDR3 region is CTTGVGPVDTEAFF. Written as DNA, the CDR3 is TGTACCACAGGGGTCGGTCCAGTGGACACTGAAGCTTTCTTT. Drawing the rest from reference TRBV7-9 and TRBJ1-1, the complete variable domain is DTGVSQNPRHKITKRGQNVTFRCDPISEHNRLYWYRQTLGQGPEFLTYFQNEAQLEKSRLLSDRFSAERPKGSFSTLEIQRTEQGDSAMYLCTTGVGPVDTEAFFGQGTRLTVV.

The CDR3 DNA sequence: TGCAGCGTTAAAGGACAAGGAGAGACCCAGTACTTC. It codes for CSVKGQGETQYF. V is TRBV29-1 and J is TRBJ2-5; TRBD1 is a possible D gene (5 bases). This CDR3 region has 12 residues. V gave up 5 bases and J gave up 4 bases, with 11 bases separating them. Germline V gene lookup returns CDR1 SQVTM and CDR2 ANQGSEA.

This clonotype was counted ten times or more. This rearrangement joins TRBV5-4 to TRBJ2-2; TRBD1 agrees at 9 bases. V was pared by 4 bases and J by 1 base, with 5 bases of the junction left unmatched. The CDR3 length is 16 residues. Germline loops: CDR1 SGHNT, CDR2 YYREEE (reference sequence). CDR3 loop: CASSPGTGRNTGELFF. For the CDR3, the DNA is TGTGCCAGCAGCCCCGGGACAGGGAGGAACACCGGGGAGCTGTTTTTT.

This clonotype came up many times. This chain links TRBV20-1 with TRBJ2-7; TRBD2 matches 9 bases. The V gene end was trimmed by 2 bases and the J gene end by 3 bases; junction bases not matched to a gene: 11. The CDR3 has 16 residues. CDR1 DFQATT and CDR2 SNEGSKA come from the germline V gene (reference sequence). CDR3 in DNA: TGCAGTGCTAGAAACAGGACCGGGACTAGCAGCTACGAGCAGTACTTC. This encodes CSARNRTGTSSYEQYF.